The 26 T cell receptor beta chains given below trace back to one sample, sequenced in a study of shared clonotypes between healthy human individuals. The assay was immunoSEQ multiplex PCR, and TCRdb's table has in-frame clones only and misses some. The sample has about 1.1 million clones, roughly 77% seen once. The sample was memory CD4+ T cells from PBMCs. The subset was: CD45RA-negative fraction. All receptors derive from a man between 18 and 29 years old in good health. Some clones in this sample may be carry-over from other donors' samples.

This CDR3 reads CASSRTSGNGEQFF. CDR3 nucleotide sequence: TGTGCCAGCAGTCGGACTAGCGGGAATGGTGAGCAGTTCTTC. The genes are TRBV5-6 and TRBJ2-1, with 12 nucleotides matching TRBD2. Germline-derived CDR1 and CDR2 are SGHDT and YYEEEE. V shed 5 bases, J shed 9 bases, and the junction held 6 bases outside the gene matches. This CDR3 contains 14 residues.

CDR3 in amino acids: CASSRLAGYYNEQFF. The CDR3 DNA is TGTGCCAGCAGTCGACTAGCGGGATACTACAATGAGCAGTTCTTC. V and J are TRBV28 and TRBJ2-1; 11 nucleotides align to TRBD2. Trimming at V came to 5 bases and at J to 3 bases, leaving 3 bases not matched to a gene. Per germline, CDR1 MDHEN and CDR2 SYDVKM. This CDR3 has 15 residues.

The V call is TRBV7-8, the J call TRBJ1-1; D unclear. This CDR3 comprises 15 residues. V was trimmed by 2 bases and J by 1 base, leaving 11 bases between them. CDR1 is SGHVS, CDR2 FQNEAQ, per germline. The CDR3 reads CASSLYGLGNTEAFF. The CDR3 nucleotides are TGTGCCAGCAGCTTATACGGTTTGGGGAACACTGAAGCTTTCTTT.

This chain links TRBV28 with TRBJ1-4; D possibly corresponds to TRBD1 (6 bases). V lost 7 bases, J lost 6 bases, and 18 bases lay in between. CDR3 length equals 15 residues. Germline V gene sequence: CDR1 MDHEN, CDR2 SYDVKM. CDR3 bases: TGTGCCAGCACCGAAGGGGGGGCAAGAGATGAAAAACTGTTTTTT. Protein product: CASTEGGARDEKLFF. Filled out from reference TRBV28 and TRBJ1-4, the complete variable domain reads DVKVTQSSRYLVKRTGEKVFLECVQDMDHENMFWYRQDPGLGLRLIYFSYDVKMKEKGDIPEGYSVSREKKERFSLILESASTNQTSMYLCASTEGGARDEKLFFGSGTQLSVL.

A single count supports this clone. The CDR3 sequence is CASSEGHKRGDTEAFF. Here the CDR3 DNA reads TGCGCCAGCAGTGAAGGACACAAACGAGGTGATACTGAAGCTTTCTTT. This rearrangement joins TRBV10-2 to TRBJ1-1, with D perhaps matching TRBD1 (5 bases). The V end was cut by 3 bases, the J end by 5 bases, with 19 bases between. Germline CDR1 WSHSY, CDR2 SAAADI. The length of the CDR3 is 16 residues.

As concerns this clone: A single base separates this from a much larger clone, so it may be a read error. The chain is built from TRBV30 and TRBJ1-2, with a weak D call TRBD1 (5 bases). Trimming removed 3 bases from V and 3 bases from J, with 20 bases in between. The germline V gene has CDR1 GTSNPN and CDR2 SVGIG (reference sequence). There are 16 residues in the CDR3. In DNA form, the CDR3 reads TGTGCCTGGAGCGAGCCGCCGGGACCGTTTTACTATGGCTACACCTTC. Amino acids: CAWSEPPGPFYYGYTF.

This chain joins TRBV5-1 and TRBJ1-3, with D possibly matching TRBD1 (5 bases). CDR3 length: 14 residues. Germline-derived CDR1 and CDR2 are SGHRS and YFSETQ. Deletions cut 4 bases from V and 3 bases from J, with 11 bases between. The DNA of the CDR3 is TGCGCCAGCAGCCCGCAGGGAAATGGAAACACCATATATTTT. This translates into CASSPQGNGNTIYF.

The chain employs TRBV30 and TRBJ2-1, with a tentative D call TRBD2 (6 bases). CDR3 length: 15 amino acids. The germline CDR1 and CDR2 sequences are GTSNPN and SVGIG (reference sequence). V was clipped by 8 bases and J by 2 bases, with 19 bases between them. CDR3 DNA sequence: TGTGCCAGGGCCCTTAGCGGTTTCGCCTACAATGAGCAGTTCTTC. This codes for CARALSGFAYNEQFF.

The chain combines TRBV7-9 with TRBJ2-1; 16 bases align to TRBD2. CDR1 is SEHNR and CDR2 is FQNEAQ in the germline V gene (reference sequence). Losses at the gene ends were 6 bases for V and 10 bases for J; bases not matched to a gene: 6. This CDR3 has 15 residues. The DNA for the CDR3 is TGTGCCAGCAGTCTCCCGGGACTAGCGGGAGGGGAGCAGTTCTTC. Translating it yields CASSLPGLAGGEQFF.

The rearrangement links TRBV28 to TRBJ2-5, with D hard to call. The germline CDR1 and CDR2 sequences are MDHEN and SYDVKM. CDR3 length: 15 residues. V was clipped by 2 bases and J by 1 base, with 11 bases between them. DNA for the CDR3: TGTGCCAGCAGTTTACCCAGGACCGGCCAAGAGACCCAGTACTTC. Protein: CASSLPRTGQETQYF. Supplemented by reference TRBV28 and TRBJ2-5, the full variable domain reads DVKVTQSSRYLVKRTGEKVFLECVQDMDHENMFWYRQDPGLGLRLIYFSYDVKMKEKGDIPEGYSVSREKKERFSLILESASTNQTSMYLCASSLPRTGQETQYFGPGTRLLVL.

The chain has TRBV19 and TRBJ1-5; TRBD1 might be the D (5 bases). Trimming shortened V by 2 bases and J by 4 bases, and 6 bases separated the two germline ends. Germline CDR1 is LNHDA and CDR2 is SQIVND (reference sequence). This CDR3 comprises 13 residues. CDR3: CASSIWTNQPQHF. As DNA, the CDR3 is TGTGCCAGTAGTATATGGACAAATCAGCCCCAGCATTTT.

This chain uses TRBV6-5 with TRBJ2-5, with 10 bases fitting TRBD1. CDR1 is MNHEY and CDR2 is SVGAGI in the germline V gene. V dropped 2 bases and J dropped 2; count of bases not matched to a gene: 2. The CDR3 covers 15 residues. CDR3 region: CASSYMGQGQETQYF. In DNA, the CDR3 is TGTGCCAGCAGTTACATGGGACAGGGGCAAGAGACCCAGTACTTC.

This sequence joins TRBV5-8 and TRBJ1-2; D may be TRBD1 (5 bases). V lost 0 bases and J 2 bases, leaving 14 bases between the germline ends. CDR3 length: 16 residues. Germline assignment: CDR1 SGHTS and CDR2 YDEGEE. The CDR3 here is CASSLDGGGSNYGYTF. DNA of the CDR3: TGTGCCAGCAGCTTGGATGGGGGAGGGTCGAACTATGGCTACACCTTC.

The chain carries TRBV5-1 and TRBJ1-1; D gene unclear. The CDR3 contains 15 residues. The V end lost 0 bases, the J end lost 5 bases, and 14 bases lay between the germline ends. Germline V gives CDR1 SGHRS, CDR2 YFSETQ. In DNA, the CDR3 is TGCGCCAGCAGCTTGGAAGGGCATACGGGGACTGAAGCTTTCTTT. This translates into CASSLEGHTGTEAFF.

The chain is built from TRBV21-1 and TRBJ1-1; no DNA check was done on the table's D call, TRBD1. TRBV21-1 is a pseudogene locus. The CDR3 has 14 amino acids. The CDR3 is CARPGDRVNTEAFF. DNA of the CDR3: TGTGCCAGACCCGGGGACAGAGTGAACACTGAAGCTTTCTTT.

This sequence joins TRBV19 and TRBJ1-2; the D is unclear. The germline V and J ends were trimmed by 2 bases and 0 bases, with 7 bases remaining between them. From germline, CDR1 is LNHDA and CDR2 SQIVND (reference sequence). The CDR3 contains 14 residues. CDR3 loop: CASSIQASNYGYTF. Written as DNA, the CDR3 is TGTGCCAGTAGTATACAGGCCTCTAACTATGGCTACACCTTC.

The gene calls are TRBV25-1 and TRBJ2-2; 7 nucleotides match TRBD1. CDR1 and CDR2 from the germline V gene are MGHDK and SYGVNS. This CDR3 is 16 amino acids long. The junction had 12 bases not matched to a gene; V was cut back by 6 bases and J by 5 bases. The CDR3 reads CASRAPSGGRTGELFF. The CDR3 DNA follows: TGTGCCAGCAGGGCCCCGTCAGGGGGACGGACCGGGGAGCTGTTTTTT.

V gene TRBV2 combines with J gene TRBJ1-5; D not resolved. With 6 bases removed from V and 7 bases from J, the gap between germline ends came to 16 bases. Germline CDR1 is SNHLY and CDR2 is FYNNEI. This CDR3 is built from 14 residues. The CDR3 DNA is TGTGCCAGCAGGGACCTCATCCCCGGGCAGCCCCAGCATTTT. This translates into CASRDLIPGQPQHF.

The chain links TRBV2 to TRBJ2-7, with 9 bases identical to TRBD1. Germline trimming cut 7 bases from V and 5 bases from J; bases unmatched to any gene: 9. The CDR3 sequence is 14 residues long. The germline gives CDR1 SNHLY, CDR2 FYNNEI. The CDR3, as DNA: TGTGCCAGCACGGGACAGGGTAGGCTTAACGAGCAGTACTTC. It specifies CASTGQGRLNEQYF.

The chain combines TRBV7-6 with TRBJ2-3; a possible D gene is TRBD2 (6 bases). This CDR3 is 16 amino acids long. CDR1 and CDR2 (germline): SGHVS, FNYEAQ. Trimming left V 1 base short and J 0 bases short, with 11 bases between. CDR3 nucleotides: TGTGCCAGCAGCTTAGGTTTTAGCGGTAGCACAGATACGCAGTATTTT. Its protein product is CASSLGFSGSTDTQYF.

The sample holds a few counts of this clone. This sequence joins TRBV4-2 and TRBJ1-1; 9 bases are shared with TRBD1. With V trimmed by 3 bases and J by 5 bases, 10 bases remained unmatched. CDR3 length equals 16 residues. Germline lookup yields CDR1 LGHNA and CDR2 YNFKEQ. The CDR3 is CASSHKTGTGKTEAFF. CDR3 coding DNA: TGTGCCAGCAGCCACAAAACCGGGACAGGGAAAACTGAAGCTTTCTTT.

This clone was counted a single time. The chain uses TRBV27 and TRBJ2-7, with TRBD2 identical over 13 bases. This CDR3 region has 15 residues. Trimming took 5 bases from V and 6 from J; bases not matched to a gene: 7. The germline V gene encodes CDR1 MNHEY and CDR2 SMNVEV (reference sequence). The CDR3: CASSRRTSGSLEQYF. Here the CDR3 DNA reads TGTGCCAGCAGTCGCCGGACTAGCGGGAGTCTCGAGCAGTACTTC.

The chain employs TRBV25-1 and TRBJ2-3; maybe TRBD1 (6 bases). The germline V and J ends were trimmed by 9 bases and 2 bases, with 18 bases remaining between them. Germline V gives CDR1 MGHDK, CDR2 SYGVNS. The CDR3 runs 15 residues. DNA for the CDR3: TGTGCCAGTACCGAAGGGACATATTCCACAGATACGCAGTATTTT. Residues: CASTEGTYSTDTQYF.

This clone was detected only once. The chain joins TRBV2 to TRBJ2-7; 9 bases agree with TRBD1. Trimming at V came to 5 bases and at J to 5 bases, leaving 7 bases not matched to a gene. The CDR3 sequence is 14 residues long. From germline, CDR1 is SNHLY and CDR2 FYNNEI. CDR3 coding DNA: TGTGCCAGCAGTAAGGACAGGGGTCGCGACGAGCAGTACTTC. Its protein is CASSKDRGRDEQYF.

This chain links TRBV6-6 with TRBJ2-1; 15 bases match TRBD2. V shed 1 base and J 10 bases; nucleotides not matched to a gene: 2. CDR1 and CDR2 from the germline V gene are MNHNY and SVGAGI (reference sequence). CDR3 size: 15 residues. The CDR3 region is CASSYWTSGRGEQFF. CDR3 coding DNA: TGTGCCAGCAGTTACTGGACTAGCGGGAGGGGCGAGCAGTTCTTC.

This clone was detected only once. The rearrangement uses TRBV27 and TRBJ1-5; D not resolved. Trimming removed 5 bases from V and 5 bases from J, with 13 bases in between. Germline V CDR1 and CDR2: MNHEY, SMNVEV (reference sequence). CDR3 length equals 14 residues. CDR3 loop: CASSMTEFDQPQHF. CDR3 DNA: TGTGCCAGCAGTATGACGGAGTTTGATCAGCCCCAGCATTTT.